This T cell receptor (beta chain) was sequenced during a study of blood T cell repertoires in COVID-19. Overall study: COVID-19 samples collected from the United States, Italy and Spain covered acute and convalescent phases.

Here immunoSEQ multiplex PCR was the method, and the copy in TCRdb shows in-frame clones only, minus some. The repertoire holds some 130,000 clones, with roughly 79% as singletons. The V gene lost 3 bases and the J gene lost 7 bases, with 11 bases spanning the gap. The CDR3 sequence is 14 residues long. Germline loops: CDR1 KGHDR, CDR2 SFDVKD. The receptor was isolated from a human donor in a cohort sampled during active COVID-19. The sequenced sample consisted of peripheral blood. The chain has TRBV24-1 and TRBJ2-2; D gene unclear. The CDR3: CATSDSDGGGELFF. As DNA, the CDR3 is TGTGCCACCAGTGATAGCGACGGCGGCGGGGAGCTGTTTTTT.